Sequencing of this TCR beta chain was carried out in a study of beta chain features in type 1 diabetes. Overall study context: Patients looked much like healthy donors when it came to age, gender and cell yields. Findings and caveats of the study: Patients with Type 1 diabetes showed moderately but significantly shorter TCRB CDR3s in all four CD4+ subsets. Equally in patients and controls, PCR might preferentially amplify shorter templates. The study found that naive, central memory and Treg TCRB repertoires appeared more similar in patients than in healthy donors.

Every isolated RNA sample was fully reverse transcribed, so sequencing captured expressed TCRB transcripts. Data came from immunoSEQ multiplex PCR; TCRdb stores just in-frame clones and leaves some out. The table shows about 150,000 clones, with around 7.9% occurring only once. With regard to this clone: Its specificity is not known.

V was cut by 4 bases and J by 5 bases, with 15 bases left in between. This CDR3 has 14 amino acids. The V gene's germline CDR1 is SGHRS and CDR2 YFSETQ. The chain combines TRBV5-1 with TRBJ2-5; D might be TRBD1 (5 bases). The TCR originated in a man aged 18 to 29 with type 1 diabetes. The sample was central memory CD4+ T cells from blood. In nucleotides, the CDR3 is TGCGCCAGCAGCGATCTAACAGGTCAGGAGACCCAGTACTTC. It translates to CASSDLTGQETQYF. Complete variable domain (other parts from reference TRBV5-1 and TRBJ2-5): KAGVTQTPRYLIKTRGQQVTLSCSPISGHRSVSWYQQTPGQGLQFLFEYFSETQRNKGNFPGRFSGRQFSNSRSEMNVSTLELGDSALYLCASSDLTGQETQYFGPGTRLLVL.